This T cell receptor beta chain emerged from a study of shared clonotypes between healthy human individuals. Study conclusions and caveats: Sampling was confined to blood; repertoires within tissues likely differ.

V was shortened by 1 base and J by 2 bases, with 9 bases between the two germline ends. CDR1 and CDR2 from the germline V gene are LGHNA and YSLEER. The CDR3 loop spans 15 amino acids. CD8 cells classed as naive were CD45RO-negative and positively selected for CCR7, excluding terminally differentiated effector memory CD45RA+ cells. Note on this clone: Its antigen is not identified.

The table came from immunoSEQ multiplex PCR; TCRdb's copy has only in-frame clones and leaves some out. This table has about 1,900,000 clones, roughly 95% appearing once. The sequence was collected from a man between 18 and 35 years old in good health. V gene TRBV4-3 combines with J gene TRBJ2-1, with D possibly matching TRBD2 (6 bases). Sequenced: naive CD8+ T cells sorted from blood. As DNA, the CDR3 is TGCGCCAGCAGCCAAGGACTAGGGACCTACAATGAGCAGTTCTTC. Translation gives CASSQGLGTYNEQFF.